This T cell receptor beta chain was obtained from a study of shared clonotypes between healthy human individuals. Study conclusions and caveats: Rarefaction showed sorted-subset sequencing was incomplete despite large depth.

About this clone itself: Its antigen is still unknown. In the same sample, other DNA sequences code for this CDR3.

The repertoire was sequenced with immunoSEQ multiplex PCR; TCRdb's copy has only in-frame clones and lacks some. Altogether nearly 750,000 clones are present, approximately 72% being singletons, with the ten largest covering more than 1.5%. The sequencing sample was made of memory CD4+ T cells sorted from blood. As for subset: CD45RA-negative fraction. This receptor was obtained from a woman in her 30s in good health.

The CDR3 here is CASSPTGGGTEAFF. The CDR3, as DNA: TGTGCCAGCAGTCCTACAGGGGGTGGGACTGAAGCTTTCTTT. J is TRBJ1-1 and V is TRBV7-9; TRBD1 aligns across 8 bases. After removal of 6 bases from V and 5 bases from J, the junction contained 8 bases not matched to a gene. CDR3 size: 14 residues. The germline V gene has CDR1 SEHNR and CDR2 FQNEAQ (reference sequence).